This T cell receptor (beta chain) originates from a study of blood T cell repertoires in COVID-19. Study details: COVID-19 samples from acute and convalescent phases originated in the United States, Italy and Spain. T cells, B-cell-depleted T cells, or PBMCs supplied cDNA or gDNA.

This CDR3 spans 16 amino acids. Germline CDR1 MGHRA, CDR2 YSYEKL. V lost 3 bases, J lost 6 bases, and 11 bases stayed unmatched. Per the original data handling: Reference gene primer amplification in the assay estimated nucleated cell counts. Repertoires were generated with immunoSEQ multiplex PCR, while TCRdb's copy carries only in-frame clones and drops some. Clone size and V and J calls were adopted from that table, with D and trimming inferred from the DNA. Found here are 150,000 to 200,000 clones, 84% of them singletons; the top ten hold under 3%. The V call is TRBV4-1, the J call TRBJ2-3, with TRBD2 matching over 8 bases. This receptor was identified in a human donor with acute or convalescent COVID-19. The donor label of this sample is uncertain. The sequenced material came from peripheral blood. The CDR3 protein is CASSHSTGGGLDTQYF. The CDR3, as DNA: TGCGCCAGCAGCCACAGTACGGGGGGGGGATTGGATACGCAGTATTTT.